A selection of T cell receptor beta chains follows, all from one sample in a study of blood T cell repertoires in COVID-19. Profiled with immunoSEQ multiplex PCR; TCRdb holds only in-frame clones, not every one. The sample lists approximately 400,000 clones, around 88% occurring once. Sequenced material: peripheral blood. Receptors were obtained from a woman between 45 and 65 years old with COVID-19, enrolled during active disease. Each CDR3 is given without its conserved first and last residue.

TRBJ1-4 TRBV30 ALRAGLFNEKLF
TRBJ1-1 TRBV5-4 ASSSGQSNTEAF
TRBJ2-5 TRBV5-5 ASRSTGGAQETQY
TRBJ1-2 TRBV5-1 ASGPGQGGGYT
TRBJ1-1 TRBV2 ASSTGMNTEAF
TRBJ1-2 TRBV3-1/TRBV3-2 ASSQVPTGGGGYT
TRBJ2-1 TRBV10-3 AISESIVQREGNEQF
TRBJ1-1 TRBV2 ASSGSRNTEAF
TRBJ1-2 TRBV6-5 ASSTMTGHYGYT
TRBJ1-1 TRBV7-3 ASSLGQNTEAF
TRBJ2-3 TRBV3-1/TRBV3-2 ASSSGGGPTDTQY
TRBJ1-1 TRBV25-1 ATSPGQGWNTEAF
TRBJ2-7 TRBV7-2 ASSLGTSGNPQY
TRBJ1-5 TRBV7-9 ASSLDELPNQPQH
TRBJ2-2 TRBV6-5 ASRSGGGTGELF
TRBJ1-1 TRBV28 ASSSYGGWTEAF
TRBJ2-1 TRBV10-3 AISGEGGNNEQF
TRBJ2-1 TRBV4-1 ASSQALKRRGGGEQF
TRBJ2-2 TRBV9 ASSVGVDRVNTGELF
TRBJ2-2 TRBV15 ATNQGGDTGELF
TRBJ2-1 TRBV3-1/TRBV3-2 ASSQDGTSGGSQF
TRBJ2-3 TRBV11-2 ASSASIGTDTQY
TRBJ2-3 TRBV5-1 ASSPGRGAPDTQY
TRBJ2-7 TRBV2 ASRDRHGAYEQY